This T cell receptor (beta chain) emerged from a study of T-cell memory formation after mild COVID-19. Study findings and constraints: Largely, contracting CD4+ clones fell within CM and EM, and contracting CD8+ clones within EMRA.

Sample barcodes and UMIs were carried by the TCR alpha and TCR beta cDNA libraries that 5'RACE generated with constant-segment primers. MiXCR, applied by TCRdb to the 5' RACE reads, yields one record per CDR3 protein. The table lists some 450,000 distinct CDR3 sequences, roughly 18% of them singletons, with 20% to 25% in the top ten. This clonotype was recorded only once. The antigen is not known. The specimen sequenced was PBMCs or a T cell subset sorted from them (not recorded which). The sequence was obtained from a man between 18 and 35 years old who had mild COVID-19 (a few samples of this study predate the infection). Cell type and time point are not known.

CDR3 region: CASRPKWEGNRDTYGYTF. CDR3 bases: TGTGCCAGCAGGCCAAAATGGGAGGGGAACCGGGACACCTATGGCTACACCTTC. This chain connects TRBV7-3 to TRBJ1-2; possibly TRBD1 for D (6 bases). The V end was cut by 6 bases, the J end by 4 bases, with 27 bases between. CDR1 and CDR2 (germline): SGHTA, FQGTGA. The CDR3 is 18 amino acids. The entire variable domain, with the rest obtained from reference TRBV7-3 and TRBJ1-2, is as follows: GAGVSQTPSNKVTEKGKYVELRCDPISGHTALYWYRQSLGQGPEFLIYFQGTGAADDSGLPNDRFFAVRPEGSVSTLKIQRTERGDSAVYLCASRPKWEGNRDTYGYTFGSGTRLTVV.